Following are 13 T cell receptor beta chains from one sample sequenced in a study of spatial heterogeneity in lung cancer. General study findings and limits: Tumors with more nonsynonymous mutations had more expanded intratumoral alpha and beta TCRs.

These receptors are not linked to any known antigen. Time point denoted: sample taken at primary tumor resection. One entry per CDR3 protein results from TCRdb running MiXCR on the 5' RACE reads. The table includes some 6,000 distinct CDR3 sequences, 14% detected once. The sequencing here drew on lung tumor tissue, taken at surgery. These receptors were collected from a male donor with early-stage non-small cell lung cancer.

Worth noting for this clonotype: The library was built for alpha chains, so this beta chain is an off-target read and its size means little. V is TRBV20-1 and J is TRBJ2-5; perhaps TRBD1 as D (6 bases). Trimming shortened V by 5 bases and J by 1 base, and 14 bases separated the two germline ends. Germline CDR1 is DFQATT and CDR2 is SNEGSKA (reference sequence). The CDR3 has 14 amino acids. DNA of the CDR3: TGCAGTGCTTGGGACACCAATATCCAAGAGACCCAGTACTTC. Its protein product is CSAWDTNIQETQYF.

Concerning this clonotype: Because this beta chain is a stray read in a library intended to capture alpha chains, its abundance should not be given much weight. The chain employs TRBV2 and TRBJ2-7; TRBD2 aligns across 11 bases. The CDR3 length is 14 residues. The V and J ends lost 6 bases and 4 bases, in that order; junction bases with no gene match: 5. Germline V gives CDR1 SNHLY, CDR2 FYNNEI. The CDR3 region is CASSAGLADYEQYF. As DNA, the CDR3 is TGTGCCAGCAGCGCGGGACTAGCGGATTACGAGCAGTACTTC. Combining the CDR3 with reference TRBV2 and TRBJ2-7 gives the whole variable domain EPEVTQTPSHQVTQMGQEVILRCVPISNHLYFYWYRQILGQKVEFLVSFYNNEISEKSEIFDDQFSVERPDGSNFTLKIRSTKLEDSAMYFCASSAGLADYEQYFGPGTRLTVT.

A note on this clonotype: Because the library targeted alpha chains, this beta chain is an off-target read whose size means little. The chain recombines TRBV25-1 with TRBJ2-7; weak D call: TRBD1 (6 bases). Germline CDR1 MGHDK, CDR2 SYGVNS. The CDR3 loop spans 14 amino acids. V lost 3 bases, J lost 3 bases, and 12 bases lay in between. The CDR3 loop reads CASSEEDSNYEQYF. The CDR3 DNA reads as TGTGCCAGCAGTGAGGAGGACAGCAACTACGAGCAGTACTTC.

As for this clonotype: The germline gene is not matched at one end of the junction; a read error may be the cause. This beta chain was picked up by a library intended for alpha chains and is off target, so its count carries little meaning. V and J are TRBV2 and TRBJ1-1; no definite D call. Per the germline V gene, CDR1 is SNHLY and CDR2 is FYNNEI. The CDR3 has 13 residues. DNA for the CDR3: TGTGCCAGCAGTGCGAGCTGGTGGACTGAGGCTTTCTTT. Translation gives CASSASWWTEAFF.

Judged by abundance, this clonotype is medium-sized. With the library built for alpha chains, this beta chain is off target and its frequency is not meaningful. This chain connects TRBV6-6 to TRBJ2-1, with D uncertain. The V gene lost 0 bases and the J gene lost 4 bases, with 13 bases spanning the gap. Germline CDR1 reads MNHNY; CDR2 reads SVGAGI (reference sequence). The CDR3 is 16 amino acids. The CDR3 DNA sequence: TGTGCCAGCAGTTACTCGGGCTCCCCCCCTTACAATGAGCAGTTCTTC. This sequence encodes CASSYSGSPPYNEQFF.

This clonotype was detected ten times or more. Being off target in a library aimed at alpha chains, this beta chain has a size of little meaning. The chain is built from TRBV6-5 and TRBJ1-1; 7 nucleotides align to TRBD1. Germline V gene lookup returns CDR1 MNHEY and CDR2 SVGAGI. CDR3 size: 17 residues. The trim removed 1 base at V and 4 bases at J, leaving 12 bases unmatched. The CDR3 is CASSYWEPTGPSTEAFF. CDR3 in DNA: TGTGCCAGCAGTTACTGGGAGCCGACAGGGCCGAGCACTGAAGCTTTCTTT.

This clonotype was seen ten or more times. A library made for alpha chains picked up this beta chain off target, so its size means little. This sequence joins TRBV20-1 and TRBJ2-3; D is perhaps TRBD1 (5 bases). The CDR3 is made up of 13 amino acids. V was trimmed by 3 bases and J by 6 bases, leaving 13 bases between them. Germline CDR1 is DFQATT and CDR2 is SNEGSKA (reference sequence). Written as DNA, the CDR3 is TGCAGTGCTAGGCGAGCAGGGTTTGATACGCAGTATTTT. Translated: CSARRAGFDTQYF.

This clonotype rates as medium-sized. This beta chain slipped into a library made for alpha chains as a stray read, so its size is not meaningful. The J gene is TRBJ1-2, the V gene TRBV18; weak D call: TRBD1 (6 bases). V was cut by 2 bases and J by 4 bases, with 8 bases left in between. This CDR3 is 13 amino acids long. In germline, CDR1 is KGHSH, CDR2 LQKENI. The CDR3 sequence is CASSPRQAYGYTF. The CDR3, as DNA: TGTGCCAGCTCACCAAGACAGGCCTATGGCTACACCTTC.

This clonotype is termed medium-sized. This beta chain lies outside the target of a library built for alpha chains; its clone size means little. V gene TRBV20-1 combines with J gene TRBJ2-7; TRBD1 might be the D (5 bases). V lost 2 bases and J 3 bases, leaving 11 bases between the germline ends. Germline assignment: CDR1 DFQATT and CDR2 SNEGSKA (reference sequence). The CDR3 covers 13 residues. CDR3 sequence (DNA): TGCAGTGCTAGACAGGACACCGGCTACGAGCAGTACTTC. Its protein product is CSARQDTGYEQYF.

This clonotype is judged medium-sized. For a library built for alpha chains, this beta chain is a stray read; little rests on its size. The chain employs TRBV27 and TRBJ2-7; weak D call: TRBD2 (5 bases). V lost 4 bases and J 3 bases, leaving 7 bases between the germline ends. The CDR3 totals 12 residues. From germline, CDR1 is MNHEY and CDR2 SMNVEV (reference sequence). The CDR3 sequence: CASSSGGYEQYF. DNA of the CDR3: TGTGCCAGCAGTTCCGGAGGCTACGAGCAGTACTTC.

This clonotype is hyperexpanded (1% or more) by share. This beta chain is a stray read from a library made for alpha chains; its abundance is not meaningful. The V call is TRBV28, the J call TRBJ2-7; tentative D call: TRBD2 (7 bases). The CDR3 is made up of 14 amino acids. V lost 5 bases and J lost 9, with 20 bases in between. CDR1 MDHEN and CDR2 SYDVKM come from the germline V gene. CDR3 amino acids: CASSPTGLEGAQYF. The CDR3 DNA reads as TGTGCCAGCAGTCCGACAGGACTAGAAGGGGCGCAGTACTTC.

In its sample, this clonotype ranks as medium-sized. The library was built for alpha chains, so this beta chain is an off-target read and its size means little. The chain links TRBV28 to TRBJ2-1; D remains unclear. The V gene lost 8 bases and the J gene lost 1 base, with 9 bases spanning the gap. The CDR3 runs to 13 residues. Looked up from germline, CDR1 is MDHEN and CDR2 is SYDVKM. As DNA, the CDR3 is TGTGCCAGCCATAGAAGTTCCTACAATGAGCAGTTCTTC. Translating gives CASHRSSYNEQFF.

By share of the sample, this clonotype is medium-sized. This beta chain is an unintended read in a library built for alpha chains; its size means little. This rearrangement joins TRBV5-1 to TRBJ2-5; D may be TRBD1 (6 bases). The germline gives CDR1 SGHRS, CDR2 YFSETQ. This CDR3 contains 15 residues. V dropped 2 bases and J dropped 5 bases, with 16 bases sitting between them. CDR3 amino acids: CASSFAGTITETQYF. DNA for the CDR3: TGCGCCAGCAGCTTCGCCGGGACAATCACGGAGACCCAGTACTTC.